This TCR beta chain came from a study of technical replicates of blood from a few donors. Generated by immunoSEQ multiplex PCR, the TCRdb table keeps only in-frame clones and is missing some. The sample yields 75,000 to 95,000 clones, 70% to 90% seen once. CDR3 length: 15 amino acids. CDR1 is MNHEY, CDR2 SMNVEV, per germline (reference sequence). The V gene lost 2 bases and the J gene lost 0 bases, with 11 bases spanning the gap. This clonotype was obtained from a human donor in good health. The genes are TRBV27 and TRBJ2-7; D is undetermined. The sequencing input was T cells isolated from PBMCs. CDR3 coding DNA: TGTGCCAGCAGTTTAAGCCTCTACTACTCCTACGAGCAGTACTTC. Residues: CASSLSLYYSYEQYF.